The sequence of this TCR beta chain was determined in a study of blood T cells in healthy people across ages. Study-wide findings and caveats: Diversity estimated from one million T cells was considered an underestimate.

A second PCR, run for about 7 to 11 cycles, used a sample-barcoded 5' primer plus a J-beta primer mix. Each sample yielded at least 3 million CDR3-containing paired-end reads. TCRdb recomputed calls from the 5' RACE reads with MiXCR, one row per CDR3 protein. The data show about 800,000 distinct CDR3 sequences, with about 47% seen just once and about a sixth held by the top ten. Remarks on this clonotype: Its antigen is unknown.

Donors were systemically healthy Caucasian individuals from Russia aged roughly 6 to 100 years. Each sample used at least 7 million PBMCs. The sample taken for sequencing was blood. The clonotype originates from a man aged 80 or over in good health.

The CDR3 DNA is TGTGCCAGCAGTTGGGTGGGAGGGGCTGAGCAGTTCTTC. Its translation is CASSWVGGAEQFF. The V and J genes are TRBV6-2 or TRBV6-3 and TRBJ2-1, with 7 bases fitting TRBD2. Germline assignment: CDR1 MNHEY and CDR2 SVGEGT. The V segment lost 4 bases and the J segment 9 bases; nucleotides outside the gene matches: 6. The CDR3 has 13 amino acids.